There are many counts of the clone carrying this T cell receptor beta chain. The sample is drawn from a study of lung T cells in sarcoidosis with Löfgren's syndrome. Study-level information: Löfgren's syndrome patients were the main repertoire analysis focus.

One entry per CDR3 protein results from TCRdb running MiXCR on the reads. The top ten hold about 26% of the sample, which has more than 8,500 distinct CDR3 sequences, around 21% seen once. The V gene lost 6 bases and the J gene lost 10 bases, with 21 bases spanning the gap. The CDR3 spans 14 residues. The sequence was obtained from a human donor with sarcoidosis (Löfgren's syndrome or another form), or a control subject (not recorded which). The sequenced sample was CD4+ T cells from bronchoalveolar lavage fluid. This chain joins TRBV12-3 or TRBV12-4 and TRBJ1-2, with a tentative D call TRBD1 (6 bases). As DNA, the CDR3 is TGTGCCAGCAGAAGGGGGGGGGAGCGGGGAGACTACACCTTC. This gives the protein CASRRGGERGDYTF.